This is a list of T cell receptor beta chains from one sample in a study of T cells in Graves' hyperthyroidism and ophthalmopathy. TCRdb re-called the multiplex PCR reads with MiXCR, one entry per CDR3 protein. The table has 530,000 or so distinct CDR3 sequences, approximately 25% seen once. The sample consisted of blood. The receptors derive from a woman aged 25-40 years with Graves' ophthalmopathy. CDR3s include the opening cysteine and the closing phenylalanine or tryptophan. The order of the fields is D gene, J gene, clone size, V gene, CDR3 protein, CDR3 DNA. D genes are given only for firm matches. Some rows have no size entry. The others give once, few or many, or a class for an expanded clone.

NA	TRBJ1-2	many	TRBV12-3/TRBV12-4	CASSPQGDYGYTF	TGTGCCAGCAGTCCTCAGGGTGACTATGGCTACACCTTC
TRBD2	TRBJ2-2	NA	TRBV19	CAVNSGGARTGELFF	TGTGCCGTAAATAGCGGGGGGGCCCGCACCGGGGAGCTGTTTTTT
NA	TRBJ1-2	many	TRBV28	CASSLLLSARANYGYTF	NA
NA	TRBJ1-1	few	TRBV6-1	CASGRAGIMNTEAFF	TGTGCCAGCGGGAGGGCAGGGATAATGAACACTGAAGCTTTCTTT
NA	TRBJ1-1	few	TRBV9	CASSVGPTGNTEAFF	TGTGCCAGCAGCGTAGGTCCGACAGGGAACACTGAAGCTTTCTTT
NA	TRBJ1-1	many	TRBV18	CATGGRLGMNTEAFF	TGTGCCACCGGCGGCAGGCTTGGGATGAACACTGAAGCTTTCTTT
NA	TRBJ1-1	many	TRBV20-1	CSAVGRVNTEAFF	TGCAGTGCCGTCGGCAGGGTGAACACTGAAGCTTTCTTT
NA	TRBJ2-2	NA	TRBV6-1	CASRPGWGRAGELFF	TGTGCCAGCAGACCCGGTTGGGGGCGGGCCGGGGAGCTGTTTTTT
NA	TRBJ2-5	NA	TRBV14	CASSQGLQASQETQYF	TGTGCCAGCAGCCAAGGTTTACAGGCCAGCCAAGAGACCCAGTACTTC
NA	TRBJ1-2	NA	TRBV3-1	CASSQDTNYGYTF	TGTGCCAGCAGCCAGGACACTAACTATGGCTACACCTTC
NA	TRBJ2-5	many	TRBV7-2	CASSLALEIQYF	TGTGCCAGCAGCTTAGCGCTCGAGATCCAGTACTTC
TRBD1	TRBJ2-7	many	TRBV6-5	CASSYLGQNYEQYF	TGTGCCAGCAGTTACTTGGGACAGAATTACGAGCAGTACTTC
NA	TRBJ2-5	NA	TRBV18	CASSPHGGRETQYF	TGTGCCAGCTCACCACACGGGGGCCGAGAGACCCAGTACTTC
NA	TRBJ1-5	many	TRBV12-3/TRBV12-4	CASQRTQGKPQHF	TGTGCCAGCCAGAGAACCCAGGGAAAGCCCCAGCATTTT
NA	TRBJ1-2	NA	TRBV12-3/TRBV12-4	CASSLGQGIHGYTF	TGTGCCAGCAGTTTAGGGCAGGGGATACATGGCTACACCTTC
TRBD2	TRBJ2-7	many	TRBV20-1	CSARDLFGTRTYEQYF	TGCAGTGCTAGAGATCTATTTGGGACTAGAACCTACGAGCAGTACTTC
NA	TRBJ1-1	many	TRBV27	CASSLLQAENTEAFF	TGTGCCAGCAGTTTATTACAGGCTGAGAACACTGAAGCTTTCTTT
TRBD2	TRBJ2-7	NA	TRBV20-1	CSARDPWRGASYEQYF	TGCAGTGCTAGAGACCCCTGGCGGGGGGCCTCCTACGAGCAGTACTTC
NA	TRBJ2-7	many	TRBV20-1	CSARRRGTYEQYF	TGCAGTGCTAGACGACGGGGTACCTACGAGCAGTACTTC
NA	TRBJ1-1	many	TRBV18	CASSPLNTLNTEAFF	TGTGCCAGCTCACCACTGAACACTTTGAACACTGAAGCTTTCTTT
NA	TRBJ2-2	few	TRBV5-1	CASSLKGGSNGELFF	TGCGCCAGCAGCTTGAAAGGGGGTAGTAACGGGGAGCTGTTTTTT
NA	TRBJ1-1	many	TRBV19	CASSTRTLSSTEAFF	TGTGCCAGTAGTACCAGGACTCTCTCGAGCACTGAAGCTTTCTTT
NA	TRBJ1-2	NA	TRBV2	CASSGTSQGYTF	TGTGCCAGCAGTGGGACATCTCAGGGGTACACCTTC
NA	TRBJ1-1	many	TRBV5-1	CASSYRWNTEAFF	TGCGCCAGCAGCTATCGGTGGAACACTGAAGCTTTCTTT
TRBD1	TRBJ2-2	few	TRBV27	CASRRGDRGTGELFF	TGTGCCAGCAGGCGGGGGGACAGGGGTACCGGGGAGCTGTTTTTT
NA	TRBJ1-1	many	TRBV13	CASSPETNTEAFF	TGTGCCAGCAGCCCCGAGACGAACACTGAAGCTTTCTTT
NA	TRBJ2-2	many	TRBV6-1	CASTLVLTGPGELFF	TGTGCCAGCACCTTGGTCCTTACGGGACCCGGGGAGCTGTTTTTT
NA	TRBJ2-5	many	TRBV12-3/TRBV12-4	CASTQGLAGQETQYF	TGTGCCAGCACCCAAGGGCTGGCTGGACAAGAGACCCAGTACTTC
NA	TRBJ1-1	many	TRBV18	CASSIERPEAFF	TGTGCCAGCTCAATAGAGAGGCCTGAAGCTTTCTTT
NA	TRBJ2-2	many	TRBV12-3/TRBV12-4	CASRLPWGELFF	TGTGCCAGCAGGCTACCCTGGGGGGAGCTGTTTTTT
NA	TRBJ1-5	many	TRBV27	CASSLSIVNQPQHF	TGTGCCAGCAGTTTATCGATTGTTAATCAGCCCCAGCATTTT
TRBD1	TRBJ1-2	many	TRBV5-6	CASSTIRGDSNYGYTF	TGTGCCAGCAGCACTATACGCGGGGACAGCAACTATGGCTACACCTTC
TRBD2	TRBJ2-7	NA	TRBV10-3	CAITKAGGPGAGQYF	TGTGCCATCACAAAGGCGGGAGGGCCAGGCGCTGGGCAGTACTTC
NA	TRBJ1-1	many	TRBV30	CAWSVASWNTEAFF	TGTGCCTGGAGTGTAGCCTCCTGGAACACTGAAGCTTTCTTT
NA	TRBJ2-5	NA	TRBV7-2	CASGESIETQYF	TGTGCCAGCGGAGAGAGTATAGAGACCCAGTACTTC